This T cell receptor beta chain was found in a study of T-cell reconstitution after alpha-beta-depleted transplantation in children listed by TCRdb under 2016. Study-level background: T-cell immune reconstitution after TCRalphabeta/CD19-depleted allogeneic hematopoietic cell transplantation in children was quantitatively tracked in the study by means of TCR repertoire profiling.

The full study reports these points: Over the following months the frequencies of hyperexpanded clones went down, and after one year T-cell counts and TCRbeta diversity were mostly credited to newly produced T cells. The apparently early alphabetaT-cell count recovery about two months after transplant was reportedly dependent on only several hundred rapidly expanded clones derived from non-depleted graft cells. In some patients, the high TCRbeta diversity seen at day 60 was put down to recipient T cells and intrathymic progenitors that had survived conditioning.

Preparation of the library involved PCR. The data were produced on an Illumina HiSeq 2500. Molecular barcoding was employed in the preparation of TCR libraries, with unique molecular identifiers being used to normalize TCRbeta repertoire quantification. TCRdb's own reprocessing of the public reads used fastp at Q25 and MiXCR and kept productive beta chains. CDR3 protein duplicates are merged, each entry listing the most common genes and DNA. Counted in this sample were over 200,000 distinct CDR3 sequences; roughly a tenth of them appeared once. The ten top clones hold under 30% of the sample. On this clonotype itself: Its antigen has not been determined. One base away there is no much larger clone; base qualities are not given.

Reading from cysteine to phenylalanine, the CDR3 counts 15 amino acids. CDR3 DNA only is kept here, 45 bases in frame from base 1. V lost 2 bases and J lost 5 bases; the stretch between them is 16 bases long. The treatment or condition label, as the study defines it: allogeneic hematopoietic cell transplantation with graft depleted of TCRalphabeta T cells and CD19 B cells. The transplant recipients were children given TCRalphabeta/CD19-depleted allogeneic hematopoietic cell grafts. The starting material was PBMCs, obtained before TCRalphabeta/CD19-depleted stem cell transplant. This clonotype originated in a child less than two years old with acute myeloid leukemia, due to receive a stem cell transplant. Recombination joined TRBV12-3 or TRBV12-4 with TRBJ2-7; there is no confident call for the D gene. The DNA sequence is TGTGCCAGCAGTTTACAGACATGGTCAATTGACGAGCAGTACTTC. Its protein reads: CASSLQTWSIDEQYF.